Listed here are 26 T cell receptor beta chains from one sample, sequenced in a study of Graves' ophthalmopathy and Graves' hyperthyroidism. The authors amplified TCR beta CDR3 regions, and they did so from RNA transcripts for repertoire sequencing. Amplification began with first-round RT-PCR using HTBI primers, then second-round multiplex PCR was performed. TCRdb redid the calling of the multiplex PCR reads with MiXCR, one entry per CDR3 protein. The sample has about 740,000 distinct CDR3 sequences, approximately 40% seen once. The sample comprised peripheral blood. The receptors here all came from an adult man with Graves' ophthalmopathy.

This clonotype occurred a few times. The chain recombines TRBV7-8 with TRBJ2-7, with 9 nucleotides matching TRBD2. The CDR3 has 15 residues. After removal of 5 bases from V and 4 bases from J, the junction contained 9 bases not matched to a gene. The germline V gene has CDR1 SGHVS and CDR2 FQNEAQ. The CDR3 sequence: CASSPDSGSPYEQYF. The CDR3 bases are TGTGCCAGCAGCCCCGATAGCGGGAGTCCGTACGAGCAGTACTTC.

The rearrangement uses TRBV29-1 and TRBJ1-3; D unresolved. V was shortened by 6 bases and J by 0 bases, with 6 bases between the two germline ends. CDR3 length equals 12 residues. CDR1 is SQVTM and CDR2 is ANQGSEA in the germline V gene. The CDR3 nucleotides read TGCAGCGTCCAAGACTCTGGAAACACCATATATTTT. Its protein is CSVQDSGNTIYF.

As to this clonotype: This may be a read error: a much more frequent sequence differs by one nucleotide. The chain is built from TRBV2 and TRBJ1-1; D unresolved. The length of the CDR3 is 13 residues. The germline gives CDR1 SNHLY, CDR2 FYNNEI. The DNA for the CDR3 is TGTGCCAGCAGTTGGGTAGTGAACACTAAAGCTTTCTTT. Its translation is CASSWVVNTKAFF.

This clonotype was observed a handful of times. The rearrangement uses TRBV19 and TRBJ1-5, with D maybe TRBD1 (6 bases). CDR1 is LNHDA, CDR2 SQIVND, per germline (reference sequence). CDR3 length: 15 amino acids. V was pared by 6 bases and J by 0 bases, with 12 bases between. Written as DNA, the CDR3 is TGTGCCAGTAGAGGAGAGGGGGGTAGCAATCAGCCCCAGCATTTT. Its protein product is CASRGEGGSNQPQHF.

This clonotype was detected a few times. The chain is built from TRBV9 and TRBJ1-5, with D hard to call. CDR3 length: 14 amino acids. The germline CDR1 and CDR2 sequences are SGDLS and YYNGEE. V lost 7 bases, J lost 3 bases, and 14 bases lay in between. The CDR3 sequence is CASSPRANNQPQHF. DNA for the CDR3: TGTGCCAGCTCACCACGGGCAAACAATCAGCCCCAGCATTTT.

The rearrangement joins TRBV7-8 to TRBJ2-3, with a tentative D call TRBD2 (5 bases). This CDR3 is built from 14 residues. Germline values: CDR1 SGHVS, CDR2 FQNEAQ. The V and J ends lost 3 bases and 2 bases respectively, with 9 bases between them. The CDR3 sequence is CASSFRLLTDTQYF. The CDR3 DNA reads TGTGCCAGCAGCTTCAGACTACTCACAGATACGCAGTATTTT.

The chain is built from TRBV25-1 and TRBJ1-5; D is perhaps TRBD1 (6 bases). Germline values: CDR1 MGHDK, CDR2 SYGVNS. Trimming left V 5 bases short and J 2 bases short, with 19 bases between. This CDR3 has 17 residues. For the CDR3, the DNA is TGTGCCAGCAGTTTCGTGTGGGGGGCGAGGGGCAATCAGCCCCAGCATTTT. Its translation is CASSFVWGARGNQPQHF.

The CDR3 reads CSVEAGLGSYEQYF. In DNA, the CDR3 is TGCAGCGTTGAAGCAGGGTTGGGGTCCTACGAGCAGTACTTC. The V call is TRBV29-1, the J call TRBJ2-7, with TRBD1 as a possible D gene (5 bases). The germline V and J ends were trimmed by 1 base and 1 base, with 11 bases remaining between them. The CDR3 runs to 14 residues. The V gene's germline CDR1 is SQVTM and CDR2 ANQGSEA.

The chain has TRBV7-2 and TRBJ2-2; 7 bases are shared with TRBD2. V gave up 1 base and J gave up 9 bases; unmatched junction bases: 8. Germline CDR1 is SGHTA and CDR2 is FQGNSA. The CDR3 spans 15 residues. CDR3 DNA sequence: TGTGCCAGCAGCTTAGGGGGGGGTTCCCTCTGGGAGCTGTTTTTT. It encodes CASSLGGGSLWELFF.

The chain recombines TRBV15 with TRBJ1-5; a possible D gene is TRBD1 (6 bases). V was shortened by 5 bases and J by 11 bases, with 19 bases between the two germline ends. The CDR3 totals 14 residues. Germline V gene lookup returns CDR1 LNHNV and CDR2 YYDKDF (reference sequence). The CDR3 DNA reads as TGTGCCACCAGCGTGATAGGGGCAAGGGGGGCCCAGCATTTT. This gives the protein CATSVIGARGAQHF.

V gene TRBV20-1 combines with J gene TRBJ2-7; 10 nucleotides line up with TRBD2. This CDR3 spans 13 amino acids. The germline CDR1 and CDR2 sequences are DFQATT and SNEGSKA (reference sequence). The CDR3 DNA sequence: TGCAGCCCAGTGAGCGGGAGGGCCGGCGAGCAGTACTTC. Translation: CSPVSGRAGEQYF.

This rearrangement joins TRBV7-8 to TRBJ2-5; TRBD2 aligns across 11 bases. With 5 bases clipped from V and 5 bases from J, the junction kept 22 bases outside the gene matches. Germline loops: CDR1 SGHVS, CDR2 FQNEAQ. CDR3 length equals 20 residues. CDR3 nucleotides: TGTGCCAGCAGCCAAGATCCGACTAGCGGGACAAACCGAAAGGGGGAGACCCAGTACTTC. Protein sequence: CASSQDPTSGTNRKGETQYF.

The chain joins TRBV4-1 to TRBJ1-4; 8 positions match TRBD1. CDR3 length: 15 residues. From germline, CDR1 is MGHRA and CDR2 YSYEKL. V lost 2 bases and J lost 7; bases outside the gene matches: 6. CDR3 coding DNA: TGCGCCAGCAGCCAAACCGGGACAGGACGTGAAAAACTGTTTTTT. Protein sequence: CASSQTGTGREKLFF.

This clonotype was seen a handful of times. The CDR3 loop is CSVTPENRVSSYEQYF. The CDR3 bases are TGCAGCGTTACCCCAGAGAACAGGGTGAGCTCCTACGAGCAGTACTTC. This chain uses TRBV29-1 with TRBJ2-7; tentatively, D is TRBD1 (6 bases). CDR1 and CDR2 from the germline V gene are SQVTM and ANQGSEA. Trimming pared 5 bases from V and 0 bases from J, leaving 20 bases between. The CDR3 has 16 amino acids.

The sample holds a few counts of this clonotype. This chain connects TRBV7-9 to TRBJ2-7; D is unresolved. Trimming stripped 5 bases from V and 2 bases from J, with 19 bases between. Germline CDR1 and CDR2: SEHNR and FQNEAQ (reference sequence). The CDR3 runs to 16 residues. In nucleotides, the CDR3 is TGTGCCAGCAGCCGCATTGGTGAGGCCTCTCCCTACGAGCAGTACTTC. This gives the protein CASSRIGEASPYEQYF.

In DNA, the CDR3 is TGTGCCAGCAGTGATAGTATGGGCGGCGCCATACCCCTCCACTTT. Its protein product is CASSDSMGGAIPLHF. The chain is built from TRBV25-1 and TRBJ1-6; D ambiguous. CDR1 is MGHDK and CDR2 is SYGVNS in the germline V gene. The ends were cut back, 3 bases at V and 12 bases at J, with 18 bases in the middle. There are 15 residues in the CDR3.

Concerning this clonotype itself: This may arise from a read error, as a much more abundant clone is one base away. The rearrangement links TRBV19 to TRBJ1-1, with D uncertain. The germline V and J ends were trimmed by 7 bases and 1 base, with 16 bases remaining between them. CDR1 is LNHDA and CDR2 is SQIVND in the germline V gene (reference sequence). CDR3 length equals 15 residues. The chain's CDR3 is CASTEERVANTEAFF. DNA for the CDR3: TGTGCCAGTACCGAGGAGCGGGTTGCGAACACTGAAGCTTTCTTT.

The rearrangement links TRBV10-3 to TRBJ1-5; D gene unclear. Trimming stripped 11 bases from V and 2 bases from J, with 28 bases between. The CDR3 is made up of 18 amino acids. The germline CDR1 and CDR2 sequences are ENHRY and SYGVKD. For the CDR3, the DNA is TGTGCCGTTCACAGCTTGGGCCCACTAACCCTGGGCAATCAGCCCCAGCATTTT. It is translated as CAVHSLGPLTLGNQPQHF.

With regard to this clonotype: A much larger clone differs by one base, so this may be a read error. The chain carries TRBV7-9 and TRBJ2-2, with 9 nucleotides matching TRBD1. Germline V gives CDR1 SEHNR, CDR2 FQNEAQ (reference sequence). CDR3 length equals 14 residues. The V and J ends lost 5 bases and 6 bases, in that order; junction bases with no gene match: 4. The CDR3 nucleotides read TGTGCCAGCAGCCCACAGGGGGCGGCCGGGGAGCTGTTTTTT. As protein: CASSPQGAAGELFF.

This rearrangement joins TRBV7-9 to TRBJ2-7, with D perhaps given as TRBD1 or TRBD2 (5 bases each). CDR1 SEHNR and CDR2 FQNEAQ come from the germline V gene (reference sequence). This CDR3 is built from 14 residues. Trimming took 6 bases from V and 3 from J, leaving 15 bases between them. CDR3 in amino acids: CASRAGTPLYEQYF. The CDR3 region has the DNA TGTGCCAGCAGGGCCGGGACCCCTCTCTACGAGCAGTACTTC.

With regard to this clonotype: With a much larger clone just one base away, this may be a read error. This chain joins TRBV29-1 and TRBJ1-1; D possibly corresponds to TRBD1 (5 bases). The germline V gene encodes CDR1 SQVTM and CDR2 ANQGSEA. There are 13 residues in the CDR3. CDR3 nucleotides: TGCAGTTATACTCTTATCCGGGACGCTGAAGCTTTCTTT. It yields the protein CSYTLIRDAEAFF. The full variable domain, completed using reference TRBV29-1 and TRBJ1-1, is SAVISQKPSRDICQRGTSLTIQCQVDSQVTMMFWYRQQPGQSLTLIATANQGSEATYESGFVIDKFPISRPNLTFSTLTVSNMSPEDSSIYLCSYTLIRDAEAFFGQGTRLTVV.

The chain recombines TRBV19 with TRBJ1-1; possibly TRBD1 for D (5 bases). Germline CDR1 and CDR2: LNHDA and SQIVND (reference sequence). Trimming pared 3 bases from V and 7 bases from J, leaving 9 bases between. The CDR3 spans 12 residues. CDR3 coding DNA: TGTGCCAGTAGTATCCAGGGCGATGAAGCTTTCTTT. Its protein is CASSIQGDEAFF.

The rearrangement joins TRBV12-3 or TRBV12-4 to TRBJ1-6; D gene ambiguous. The CDR3 consists of 13 residues. V dropped 6 bases and J dropped 5 bases, with 8 bases sitting between them. The CDR3 bases are TGTGCCAGCAGCCCAGACGATAATTCACCCCTCCACTTT. Translated: CASSPDDNSPLHF.

The V and J genes are TRBV13 and TRBJ2-7; TRBD2 matches at 7 bases. J was trimmed by 5 bases and V by 4 bases; bases with no gene match: 14. From germline, CDR1 is PRHDT and CDR2 FYEKMQ (reference sequence). The CDR3 runs to 16 residues. The CDR3 region has the DNA TGTGCCAGCAGCTCGTCCAGTGCGGGAGATGTAAACGAGCAGTACTTC. Encoded protein: CASSSSSAGDVNEQYF.

The sample holds many counts of this clonotype. The rearrangement joins TRBV7-9 to TRBJ1-2; TRBD1 aligns across 7 bases. Germline-derived CDR1 and CDR2 are SEHNR and FQNEAQ (reference sequence). V was clipped by 5 bases and J by 4 bases; unmatched bases: 10. The CDR3 extends over 15 amino acids. The CDR3 coding sequence is TGTGCCAGCAGCCCTACGCACAGGGGAGCCTATGGCTACACCTTC. Translated: CASSPTHRGAYGYTF.

The chain joins TRBV7-9 to TRBJ1-1, with D tentatively TRBD1 (5 bases). The CDR3 loop spans 13 amino acids. Deletions cut 4 bases from V and 4 bases from J, with 10 bases between. Germline V gene lookup returns CDR1 SEHNR and CDR2 FQNEAQ (reference sequence). The chain's CDR3 is CASSSGAGTEAFF. The CDR3 DNA follows: TGTGCCAGCAGCTCCGGGGCAGGCACTGAAGCTTTCTTT. The full variable domain, its missing parts supplied by reference TRBV7-9 and TRBJ1-1, is DTGVSQNPRHKITKRGQNVTFRCDPISEHNRLYWYRQTLGQGPEFLTYFQNEAQLEKSRLLSDRFSAERPKGSFSTLEIQRTEQGDSAMYLCASSSGAGTEAFFGQGTRLTVV.